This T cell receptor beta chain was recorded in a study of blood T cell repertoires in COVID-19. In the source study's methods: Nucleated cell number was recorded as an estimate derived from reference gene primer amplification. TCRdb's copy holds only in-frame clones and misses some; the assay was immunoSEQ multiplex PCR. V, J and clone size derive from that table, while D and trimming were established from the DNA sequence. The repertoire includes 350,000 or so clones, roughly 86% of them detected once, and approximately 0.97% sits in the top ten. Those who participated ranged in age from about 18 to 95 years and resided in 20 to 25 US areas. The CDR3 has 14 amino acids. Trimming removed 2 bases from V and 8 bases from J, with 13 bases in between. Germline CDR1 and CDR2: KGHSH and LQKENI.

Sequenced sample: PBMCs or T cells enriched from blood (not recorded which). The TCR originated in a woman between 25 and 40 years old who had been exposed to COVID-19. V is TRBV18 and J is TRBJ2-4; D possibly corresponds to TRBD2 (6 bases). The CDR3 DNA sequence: TGTGCCAGCTCACCAGGGCGGGATGAAGACATTCAGTACTTC. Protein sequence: CASSPGRDEDIQYF.